Shown below are 11 T cell receptor beta chains from a single sample sequenced in a study of T cell repertoires in cytomegalovirus infection. TCRdb processed the reads anew with MiXCR; each CDR3 protein has one entry. The data show around 750,000 distinct CDR3 sequences, 30% to 35% seen once. The antigens these receptors bind are not known. This sample comprised cultured CD8+ T cells from PBMCs, obtained from culture after CMV antigen stimulation. These receptors were obtained from a human donor in good health (CMV status not recorded). Some clones in this sample may be carry-over from other donors' samples.

Here the CDR3 reads CSVVNRDFGKNIQYF. CDR3 DNA: TGCAGCGTTGTTAACAGGGATTTTGGCAAAAACATTCAGTACTTC. The rearrangement uses TRBV29-1 and TRBJ2-4; possibly TRBD1 for D (6 bases). In germline, CDR1 is SQVTM, CDR2 ANQGSEA. V lost 4 bases and J lost 3, with 16 bases in between. The CDR3 covers 15 residues.

The rearrangement links TRBV28 to TRBJ2-5; a possible D gene is TRBD2 (5 bases). V was clipped by 6 bases and J by 5 bases, with 19 bases between them. CDR1 is MDHEN and CDR2 is SYDVKM in the germline V gene. This CDR3 has 15 residues. CDR3 coding DNA: TGTGCCAGCAGCTCACCGGGATCCTACGGGGAGACCCAGTACTTC. It specifies CASSSPGSYGETQYF.

This clonotype was found a few times. This sequence joins TRBV27 and TRBJ2-7; D remains ambiguous. This CDR3 is built from 13 residues. Germline CDR1 is MNHEY and CDR2 is SMNVEV (reference sequence). V was trimmed by 3 bases and J by 3 bases, leaving 9 bases between them. The CDR3 spells CASSFAAGYEQYF. CDR3 sequence (DNA): TGTGCCAGCAGTTTCGCGGCAGGCTACGAGCAGTACTTC.

This clonotype has a handful of counts. V gene TRBV7-9 combines with J gene TRBJ2-7, with D unresolved. The CDR3 length is 12 residues. The germline CDR1 and CDR2 sequences are SEHNR and FQNEAQ (reference sequence). Between the trimmed V and J ends, which lost 2 bases and 7 bases, there was a span of 9 bases. In DNA form, the CDR3 reads TGTGCCAGCAGCTTAAGCAACTCGGAGCAGTACGTC. Its protein is CASSLSNSEQYV.

This sequence joins TRBV5-1 and TRBJ2-3, with 9 bases aligning to TRBD1. From germline, CDR1 is SGHRS and CDR2 YFSETQ. The junction had 6 bases not matched to a gene; V was cut back by 3 bases and J by 1 base. The CDR3 runs to 16 residues. The CDR3 region has the DNA TGCGCCAGCAGCTCTAGACAGGGGGGGGGCACAGATACGCAGTATTTT. Protein: CASSSRQGGGTDTQYF.

The chain carries TRBV7-9 and TRBJ2-3; D unresolved. CDR1 and CDR2 (germline): SEHNR, FQNEAQ (reference sequence). The CDR3 is 15 residues long. Trimming stripped 5 bases from V and 1 base from J, with 13 bases between. As DNA, the CDR3 is TGTGCCAGCAGCAACCGTAGATGGGGCACAGATACGCAGTATTTT. Its protein is CASSNRRWGTDTQYF.

This clonotype has ten or more counts. This chain links TRBV7-6 with TRBJ2-5, with a tentative D call TRBD1 (5 bases). The V end lost 5 bases, the J end lost 2 bases, and 9 bases lay between the germline ends. Germline V lookup: CDR1 SGHVS, CDR2 FNYEAQ. The CDR3 has 13 residues. This CDR3 is CASSHRQQETQYF. CDR3 DNA sequence: TGTGCCAGCAGCCACCGACAGCAAGAGACCCAGTACTTC.

This clonotype was counted a few times. J is TRBJ1-1 and V is TRBV19, with 9 bases that match TRBD1. The CDR3 extends over 14 amino acids. From germline, CDR1 is LNHDA and CDR2 SQIVND (reference sequence). Unmatched junction bases numbered 7, after V lost 6 bases and J lost 5 bases. Here the CDR3 reads CASRPGTGHTEAFF. CDR3 bases: TGTGCCAGTAGGCCCGGGACAGGGCATACTGAAGCTTTCTTT.

The CDR3 reads CASGGGNRFSEAFF. The CDR3 DNA reads TGTGCTAGTGGAGGTGGTAATCGGTTCAGTGAAGCTTTCTTT. V and J are TRBV12-5 and TRBJ1-1, with D hard to call. The CDR3 spans 14 residues. Germline CDR1 reads LGHNT; CDR2 reads FRNRAP. V lost 6 bases to trimming and J lost 7 bases, with 18 bases between them.

This clonotype was observed a handful of times. The chain employs TRBV2 and TRBJ2-1; maybe TRBD2 (5 bases). Per germline, CDR1 SNHLY and CDR2 FYNNEI. CDR3 size: 18 residues. V was clipped by 4 bases and J by 1 base, with 20 bases between them. CDR3 protein: CASSVPKDGGFSYNEQFF. CDR3 coding DNA: TGTGCCAGCAGTGTCCCGAAAGATGGAGGTTTTTCCTACAATGAGCAGTTCTTC.

The chain joins TRBV20-1 to TRBJ1-2; no clear D. Germline-derived CDR1 and CDR2 are DFQATT and SNEGSKA (reference sequence). Deletions cut 3 bases from V and 8 bases from J, with 25 bases between. This CDR3 is 16 amino acids long. CDR3 in amino acids: CSARLASPPQAGGYTF. CDR3 bases: TGCAGTGCTAGGTTGGCCTCGCCACCCCAAGCGGGGGGCTACACCTTC.